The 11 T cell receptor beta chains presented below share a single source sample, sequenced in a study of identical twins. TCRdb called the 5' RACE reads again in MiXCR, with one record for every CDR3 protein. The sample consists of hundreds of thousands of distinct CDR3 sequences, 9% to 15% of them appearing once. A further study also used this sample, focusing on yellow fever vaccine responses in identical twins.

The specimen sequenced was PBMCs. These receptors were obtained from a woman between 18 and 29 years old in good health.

The CDR3 DNA reads TGTGCCAGCAGCCTCTTCAGGGGAATCGGGACTGAAGCTTTCTTT. Translation gives CASSLFRGIGTEAFF. This rearrangement joins TRBV12-3 or TRBV12-4 to TRBJ1-1, with D tentatively TRBD1 (6 bases). The CDR3 runs 15 residues. V dropped 6 bases and J dropped 5 bases, with 19 bases sitting between them.

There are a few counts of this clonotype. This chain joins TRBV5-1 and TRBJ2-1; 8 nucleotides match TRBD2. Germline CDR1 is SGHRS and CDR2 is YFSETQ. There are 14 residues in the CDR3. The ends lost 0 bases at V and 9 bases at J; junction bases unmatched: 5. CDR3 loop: CASSLAVTSGEQFF. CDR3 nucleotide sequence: TGCGCCAGCAGCTTGGCCGTAACTAGCGGTGAGCAGTTCTTC.

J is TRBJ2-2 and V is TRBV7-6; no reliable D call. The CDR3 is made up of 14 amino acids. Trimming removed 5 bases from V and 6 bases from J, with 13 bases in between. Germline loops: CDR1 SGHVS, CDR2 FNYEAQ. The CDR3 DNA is TGTGCCAGCAGCGCAGATTTTGGGTCCGGGGAGCTGTTTTTT. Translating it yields CASSADFGSGELFF.

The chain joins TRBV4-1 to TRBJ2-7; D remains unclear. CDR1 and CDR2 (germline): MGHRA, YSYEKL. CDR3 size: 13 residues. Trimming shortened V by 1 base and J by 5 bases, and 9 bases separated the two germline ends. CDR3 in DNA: TGCGCCAGCAGCCAAGTTGCCGGCCACGAGCAGTACGTC. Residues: CASSQVAGHEQYV.

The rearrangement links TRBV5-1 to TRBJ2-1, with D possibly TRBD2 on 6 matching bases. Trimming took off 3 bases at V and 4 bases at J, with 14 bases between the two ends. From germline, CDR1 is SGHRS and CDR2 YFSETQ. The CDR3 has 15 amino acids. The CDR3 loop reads CASSSLSSEYNEQFF. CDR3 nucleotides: TGCGCCAGCAGCTCCCTTTCTAGCGAATACAATGAGCAGTTCTTC.

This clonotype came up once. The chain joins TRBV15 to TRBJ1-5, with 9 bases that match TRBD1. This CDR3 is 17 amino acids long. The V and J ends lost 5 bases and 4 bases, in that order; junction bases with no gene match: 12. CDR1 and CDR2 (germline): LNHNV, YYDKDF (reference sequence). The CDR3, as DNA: TGTGCCACCAGCTCCCTTCTTGGGACAGGGAGAAATCAGCCCCAGCATTTT. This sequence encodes CATSSLLGTGRNQPQHF. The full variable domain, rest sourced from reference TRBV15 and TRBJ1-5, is DAMVIQNPRYQVTQFGKPVTLSCSQTLNHNVMYWYQQKSSQAPKLLFHYYDKDFNNEADTPDNFQSRRPNTSFCFLDIRSPGLGDTAMYLCATSSLLGTGRNQPQHFGDGTRLSIL.

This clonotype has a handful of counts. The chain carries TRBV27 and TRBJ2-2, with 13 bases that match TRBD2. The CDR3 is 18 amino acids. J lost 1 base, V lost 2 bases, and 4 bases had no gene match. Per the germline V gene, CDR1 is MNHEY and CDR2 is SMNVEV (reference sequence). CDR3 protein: CASSLPGLAGKNTGELFF. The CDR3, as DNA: TGTGCCAGCAGTTTACCGGGACTAGCGGGAAAGAACACCGGGGAGCTGTTTTTT.

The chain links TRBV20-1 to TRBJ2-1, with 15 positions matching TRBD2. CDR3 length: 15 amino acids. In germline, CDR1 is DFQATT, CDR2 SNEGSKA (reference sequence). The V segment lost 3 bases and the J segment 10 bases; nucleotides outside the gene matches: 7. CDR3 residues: CSASGGLAGGGEQFF. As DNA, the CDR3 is TGCAGTGCTAGTGGGGGACTAGCGGGGGGAGGAGAGCAGTTCTTC.

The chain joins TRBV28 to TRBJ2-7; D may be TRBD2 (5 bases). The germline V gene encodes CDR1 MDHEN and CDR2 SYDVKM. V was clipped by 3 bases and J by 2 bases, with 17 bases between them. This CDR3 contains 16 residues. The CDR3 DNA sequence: TGTGCCAGCAGTTTTGTGCGCGGGTCCTTCACCTACGAGCAGTACGTC. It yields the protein CASSFVRGSFTYEQYV.

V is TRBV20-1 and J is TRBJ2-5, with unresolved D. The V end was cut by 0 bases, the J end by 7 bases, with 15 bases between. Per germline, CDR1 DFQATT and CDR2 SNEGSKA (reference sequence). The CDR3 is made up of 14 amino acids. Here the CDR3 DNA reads TGCAGTGCTAGAGATCTAGACTCCGGAAGGACCCAGTACTTC. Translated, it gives CSARDLDSGRTQYF.

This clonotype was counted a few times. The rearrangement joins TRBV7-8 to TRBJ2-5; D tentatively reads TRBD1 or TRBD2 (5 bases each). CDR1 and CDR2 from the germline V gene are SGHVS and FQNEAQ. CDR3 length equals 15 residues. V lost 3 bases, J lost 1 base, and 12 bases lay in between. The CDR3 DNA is TGTGCCAGCAGCTTGTATGAGGGGTCCCAAGAGACCCAGTACTTC. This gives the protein CASSLYEGSQETQYF. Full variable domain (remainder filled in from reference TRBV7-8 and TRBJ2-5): GAGVSQSPRYKVAKRGQDVALRCDPISGHVSLFWYQQALGQGPEFLTYFQNEAQLDKSGLPSDRFFAERPEGSVSTLKIQRTQQEDSAVYLCASSLYEGSQETQYFGPGTRLLVL.